One sample yielded the 19 T cell receptor beta chains listed below, sequenced in a study of metastatic and nonmetastatic thyroid tumors. Thyroid surgery was preceded by no treatment in any patient. TCRdb re-called clones via MiXCR from the PCR reads. The data show around 53,000 clones, 20% seen once. The sequenced material came from blood. Every receptor here comes from a female donor with papillary thyroid cancer or a benign thyroid nodule (not recorded which). Some clones in this sample may be carry-over from other donors' samples.

This clone was counted at least ten times. The CDR3 bases are TGTGCCAGTAGTAGCTTGGCCGGGACACCCTACGAGCAGTACTTC. Its translation is CASSSLAGTPYEQYF. The chain couples TRBV19 to TRBJ2-7, with D maybe TRBD1 (6 bases). Germline CDR1 LNHDA, CDR2 SQIVND (reference sequence). CDR3 length equals 15 residues. The V gene lost 4 bases and the J gene lost 2 bases, with 15 bases spanning the gap.

About this clone itself: Likely a read error: the CDR3 ends without its conserved phenylalanine or tryptophan. V gene TRBV7-9 combines with J gene TRBJ1-5, with 8 bases that match TRBD1. CDR1 SEHNR and CDR2 FQNEAQ come from the germline V gene (reference sequence). This CDR3 contains 15 residues. The CDR3 protein is CVSSPGQVNNQPQHL. The DNA of the CDR3 is TGTGTCAGCAGCCCGGGACAGGTGAACAATCAGCCCCAGCATCTT.

This clone was observed at least ten times. Possible read error: a much larger clone is one base away. This chain joins TRBV6-5 and TRBJ2-7; D gene unclear. V shed 0 bases and J shed 1 base, with 10 bases lying between them. The CDR3 extends over 15 amino acids. CDR1 is MNHEY, CDR2 SVGAGI, per germline. The DNA for the CDR3 is TGTGCCAGCAGTTACTCCCCGAAGGAATCCTACGAGCAGTACTTC. It is translated as CASSYSPKESYEQYF.

The rearrangement uses TRBV4-2 and TRBJ2-7; 10 positions match TRBD2. V shed 3 bases, J shed 0 bases, and the junction held 5 bases outside the gene matches. This CDR3 is built from 16 residues. The germline V gene has CDR1 LGHNA and CDR2 YNFKEQ. DNA of the CDR3: TGTGCCAGCAGCCAGGAGATAGCGGGGGGCTCCTACGAGCAGTACTTC. Amino acids: CASSQEIAGGSYEQYF.

This clone was seen a handful of times. The rearrangement joins TRBV28 to TRBJ1-1; D is uncertain. Germline assignment: CDR1 MDHEN and CDR2 SYDVKM. The CDR3 runs to 16 residues. Trimming stripped 6 bases from V and 2 bases from J, with 19 bases between. The CDR3 nucleotides are TGTGCCAGCAGGTCTGGCTGGGCCACCTTTAACACTGAAGCTTTCTTT. Its protein product is CASRSGWATFNTEAFF.

The CDR3 spells CASSPVQTYVGELFF. The CDR3, as DNA: TGTGCCAGCAGCCCGGTACAGACCTACGTCGGGGAGCTGTTTTTT. The J gene is TRBJ2-2, the V gene TRBV6-1; D remains ambiguous. Germline V gene sequence: CDR1 MNHNS, CDR2 SASEGT. V dropped 6 bases and J dropped 7 bases, with 18 bases sitting between them. CDR3 size: 15 residues.

This clone was seen at least ten times. The chain couples TRBV11-1 to TRBJ1-3; no clear D gene. V lost 1 base and J lost 0, with 10 bases in between. The CDR3 is 16 amino acids. The V gene's germline CDR1 is SGHAT and CDR2 FQDESV (reference sequence). CDR3 sequence (DNA): TGTGCCAGCAGCTTAGATAGGGCTTTCTCTGGAAACACCATATATTTT. As protein: CASSLDRAFSGNTIYF.

The sample holds many counts of this clone. The chain has TRBV19 and TRBJ1-3; D gene unclear. Trimming took 6 bases from V and 4 from J, leaving 13 bases between them. CDR1 and CDR2 (germline): LNHDA, SQIVND (reference sequence). This CDR3 is built from 14 residues. CDR3 sequence: CASRTSQRGNTIYF. Here the CDR3 DNA reads TGTGCCAGTAGGACCTCACAACGAGGAAACACCATATATTTT.

This clone has at least ten counts. V and J are TRBV19 and TRBJ2-5; D is possibly TRBD2 (6 bases). V was clipped by 5 bases and J by 5 bases, with 18 bases between them. Germline assignment: CDR1 LNHDA and CDR2 SQIVND (reference sequence). This CDR3 is built from 15 residues. This chain's CDR3 is CASSASATGGETQYF. The CDR3 coding sequence is TGTGCCAGTAGTGCTAGCGCAACAGGTGGGGAGACCCAGTACTTC.

This clone was picked up many times. This may be a read error: a much more frequent sequence differs by one nucleotide. The sample contains more than one DNA sequence encoding this CDR3. V and J are TRBV27 and TRBJ2-1; D might be TRBD1 (5 bases). Germline CDR1 MNHEY, CDR2 SMNVEV (reference sequence). The CDR3 totals 12 residues. The ends were cut back, 2 bases at V and 10 bases at J, with 9 bases in the middle. CDR3 loop: CASSLPDREQFF. In DNA form, the CDR3 reads TGTGCCAGCAGTTTACCTGACAGAGAGCAGTTCTTC.

This clone appeared many times. The V and J genes are TRBV7-2 and TRBJ2-2; D gene unclear. Between the trimmed V and J ends, which lost 5 bases and 4 bases, there was a span of 8 bases. Germline V gene data show CDR1 as SGHTA and CDR2 as FQGNSA. CDR3 length: 13 amino acids. The CDR3 sequence: CASSTSGTGELFF. The DNA for the CDR3 is TGTGCCAGCAGCACCAGTGGCACCGGGGAGCTGTTTTTT.

This clone was seen a single time. Mismatch with germline at one junction end may stem from a read error. V gene TRBV2 combines with J gene TRBJ2-7; the D gene is possibly TRBD2 (6 bases). The CDR3 loop spans 15 amino acids. Germline values: CDR1 SNHLY, CDR2 FYNNEI. The CDR3 loop reads CASTRRAASSYDQYF. The CDR3 DNA reads TGTGCCAGCACGAGGAGGGCGGCGAGCTCATACGACCAGTACTTC.

The J gene is TRBJ1-2, the V gene TRBV5-4; D unclear. CDR3 length: 13 residues. V gave up 0 bases and J gave up 7 bases, with 10 bases separating them. Germline V gives CDR1 SGHNT, CDR2 YYREEE (reference sequence). The CDR3 protein is CASSLEGLGGYTF. CDR3 in DNA: TGTGCCAGCAGCTTGGAAGGGCTAGGTGGCTACACCTTC.

This clone was observed a few times. The CDR3 sequence is CASSPQTLWTKYF. The CDR3 coding sequence is TGTGCCAGTAGTCCACAGACGCTGTGGACGAAGTATTTT. The rearrangement joins TRBV19 to TRBJ2-3, with D unclear. This CDR3 contains 13 residues. Trimming pared 5 bases from V and 13 bases from J, leaving 19 bases between. The germline CDR1 and CDR2 sequences are LNHDA and SQIVND (reference sequence).

This clone was detected many times. The chain combines TRBV5-6 with TRBJ2-7, with a possible D match to TRBD2 (5 bases). Germline V gives CDR1 SGHDT, CDR2 YYEEEE. This CDR3 is built from 14 residues. Trimming took 7 bases from V and 5 from J, leaving 19 bases between them. CDR3 amino acids: CASWARRLSNEQYF. The CDR3 DNA reads as TGTGCCAGCTGGGCCAGAAGACTATCAAACGAGCAGTACTTC.

Note on this clone: It may be a read error: a sequence one base away is much more abundant. The identical CDR3 is also encoded by other nucleotide sequences in the sample. The V call is TRBV11-3, the J call TRBJ2-5; D is tentatively TRBD1 or TRBD2 (5 bases each). There are 15 residues in the CDR3. Germline CDR1 reads SGHNT; CDR2 reads YENEEA. Here the CDR3 DNA reads TGCGCCAGCAGCTTTAGGGGTGGCCGGGGAGAGACCCAGTACTTC. Its translation is CASSFRGGRGETQYF.

In its sample, this clone was seen many times. This chain joins TRBV5-1 and TRBJ2-7; D is uncertain. The V gene's germline CDR1 is SGHRS and CDR2 YFSETQ. The CDR3 loop spans 11 amino acids. The V and J ends lost 2 bases and 3 bases respectively, with 3 bases between them. CDR3 amino acids: CASSFNYEQYF. The CDR3 DNA is TGCGCCAGCAGCTTTAACTACGAGCAGTACTTC.

This clone was counted at least ten times. This chain joins TRBV30 and TRBJ1-1; D is perhaps TRBD1 (5 bases). V lost 4 bases and J 3 bases, leaving 21 bases between the germline ends. CDR3 length: 16 residues. The germline V gene has CDR1 GTSNPN and CDR2 SVGIG (reference sequence). The CDR3 bases are TGTGCCTGGACTCCACTCGGCCCCAGAGGGGACACTGAAGCTTTCTTT. This sequence encodes CAWTPLGPRGDTEAFF.

This clone was seen many times. This chain connects TRBV5-1 to TRBJ2-3; 7 bases line up with TRBD1. The CDR3 is made up of 14 amino acids. V dropped 3 bases and J dropped 2; count of bases not matched to a gene: 3. The germline V gene encodes CDR1 SGHRS and CDR2 YFSETQ. The CDR3 loop reads CASSSGTVTDTQYF. The CDR3 DNA sequence: TGCGCCAGCAGCTCCGGGACAGTCACAGATACGCAGTATTTT.